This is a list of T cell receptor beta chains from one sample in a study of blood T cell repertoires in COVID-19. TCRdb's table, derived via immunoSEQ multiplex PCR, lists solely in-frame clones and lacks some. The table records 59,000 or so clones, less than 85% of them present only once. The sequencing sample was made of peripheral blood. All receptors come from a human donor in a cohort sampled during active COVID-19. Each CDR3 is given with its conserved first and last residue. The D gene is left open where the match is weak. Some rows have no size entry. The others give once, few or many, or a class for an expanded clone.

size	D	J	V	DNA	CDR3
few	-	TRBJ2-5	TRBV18	TGTGCCAGCTCACCAAACAGGCAAGAGACCCAGTACTTC	CASSPNRQETQYF
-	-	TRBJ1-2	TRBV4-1	TGCGCCAGCAGCTTTTCTAGGACAGTCTATGGCTACACCTTC	CASSFSRTVYGYTF
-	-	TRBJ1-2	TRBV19	TGTGCCAGTAGCCCTGTCTCGGGGAGTAACTATGGCTACACCTTC	CASSPVSGSNYGYTF
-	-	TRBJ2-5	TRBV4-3	TGCGCCAGCAGCCAAGGGGGGGTGAGTCGGACTAAAGAGACCCAGTACTTC	CASSQGGVSRTKETQYF
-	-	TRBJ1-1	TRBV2	TGTGCCAGCATCAAGCGGAACACTGAAGCTTTCTTT	CASIKRNTEAFF
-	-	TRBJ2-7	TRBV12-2	TGTGCAAGTCGCTTAGGGGGCCTGACACCGAGCTCCTACGAGCAGTACTTC	CASRLGGLTPSSYEQYF
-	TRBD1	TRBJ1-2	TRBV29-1	TGCAGCGTTGGCGACAGGGAGGATGGCTACACCTTC	CSVGDREDGYTF
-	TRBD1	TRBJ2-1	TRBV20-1	TGCAGTGCTGGTGCTTTGACAGGGGGCGCGGAGCAGTTCTTC	CSAGALTGGAEQFF
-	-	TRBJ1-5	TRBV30	TGTGCCTGGAGTAACAGTCACAATCAGCCCCAGCATTTT	CAWSNSHNQPQHF
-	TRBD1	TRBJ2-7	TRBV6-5	TGTGCCAGCAGAGGGACAGGGGCCTACGAGCAGTACTTC	CASRGTGAYEQYF
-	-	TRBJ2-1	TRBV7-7	TGTGCCAGCAGCCCTATGGCGGGGCGGGAAGATGAGCAGTTCTTC	CASSPMAGREDEQFF
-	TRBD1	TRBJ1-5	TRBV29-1	TGCAGCGCGAGGACAGGGGGGAATCAGCCCCAGCATTTT	CSARTGGNQPQHF
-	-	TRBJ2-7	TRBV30	TGTGCCTGGAGCCGTAACGGGTTCTCCTACGAGCAGTACTTC	CAWSRNGFSYEQYF
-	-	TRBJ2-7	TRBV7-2	TGTGCCAGCAGCTTAGCGGGGGCCGAATACGAGCAGTACTTC	CASSLAGAEYEQYF
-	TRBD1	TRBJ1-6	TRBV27	TGTGCCAGCAGACCAGGACAGGGGAATTCACCCCTCCACTTT	CASRPGQGNSPLHF
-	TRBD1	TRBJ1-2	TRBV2	TGTGCCAGCAGGAGGAGGGACAGTAGGGGTGGCTACACCTTC	CASRRRDSRGGYTF
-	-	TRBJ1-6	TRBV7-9	TGTGCCAGCGGTAGTGAGGGCAGCTCTAATTCACCCCTCCACTTT	CASGSEGSSNSPLHF
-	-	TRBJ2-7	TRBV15	TGTGCCACCAGCAGAGACGGGGGGCCCCGCTACGAGCAGTACTTC	CATSRDGGPRYEQYF
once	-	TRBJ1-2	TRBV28	TGTGCCAGCAGTCTCCCCCACACAGGGACCTATGGCTACACCTTC	CASSLPHTGTYGYTF
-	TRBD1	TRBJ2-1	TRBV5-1	TGCGCCAGTGGACAGGGAGTAAATGAGCAGTTCTTC	CASGQGVNEQFF
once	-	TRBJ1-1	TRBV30	TGTGCCTGGAGTGTAGATTCCGCGTCGTCTGAAGCTTTCTTT	CAWSVDSASSEAFF
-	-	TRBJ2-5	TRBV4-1	TGCGCCAGCAGCCAAGATGGCGGGACCCACGAGGCCCAGTACTTC	CASSQDGGTHEAQYF
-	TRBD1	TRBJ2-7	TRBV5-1	TGCGCCAGCAGCTTCTCGACAGGGAGCCCCCTCCCTTCCTACGAGCAGTACTTC	CASSFSTGSPLPSYEQYF
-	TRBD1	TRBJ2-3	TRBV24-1	TGTGCCACCAGTGACCCAAGGACAGGGGGACTTATCACAGATACGCAGTATTTT	CATSDPRTGGLITDTQYF
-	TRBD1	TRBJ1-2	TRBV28	TGTGCCAGCAGTATTAGACAGGGGAGCTGCACCTTC	CASSIRQGSCTF
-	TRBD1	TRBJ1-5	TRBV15	TGTGCCACCAGCCTAGGAAAAACAGGGGTCCGCAATCAGCCCCAGCATTTT	CATSLGKTGVRNQPQHF
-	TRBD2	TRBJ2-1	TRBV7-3	TGTGCCAGCAGGGGGAGCGGGGCCAATGAGCAGTTCTTC	CASRGSGANEQFF
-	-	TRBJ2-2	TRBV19	TGTGCCAGTAGTATAGGTGTGGGGGGGAACACCGGGGAGCTGTTTTTT	CASSIGVGGNTGELFF
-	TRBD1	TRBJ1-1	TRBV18	TGTGCCAGCTCTCCGGACAGGGACAACACTGAAGCTTTCTTT	CASSPDRDNTEAFF
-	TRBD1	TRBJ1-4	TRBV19	TGTGCCAGTTCCCCGCAAAGGACAGGGATTGAAAAACTGTTTTTT	CASSPQRTGIEKLFF
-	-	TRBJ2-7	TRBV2	TGTGCCAGCAGCACAGGGTTCTCCTACGAGCAGTACTTC	CASSTGFSYEQYF
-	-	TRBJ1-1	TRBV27	TGTGCCAGCAGCCAGGTGGCGAACACTGAAGCTTTCTTT	CASSQVANTEAFF
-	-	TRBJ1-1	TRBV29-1	TGCAGCGTTGAAGTGGGCAGGGCCACTGAAGCTTTCTTT	CSVEVGRATEAFF
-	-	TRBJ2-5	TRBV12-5	TGTGCTAGTGGTTTAAAACAGGGCTACCAAGAGACCCAGTACTTC	CASGLKQGYQETQYF
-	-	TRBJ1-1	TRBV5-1	TGCGCCAGCAGCTTGGATGGGGCGCGCACTGAAGCTTTCTTT	CASSLDGARTEAFF
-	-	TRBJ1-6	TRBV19	TGTGCCAGTAGTCCACAGAATGGTGCCCTCCACTTT	CASSPQNGALHF
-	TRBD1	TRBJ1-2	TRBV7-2	TGTGCCAGCAGCGGGGGGACAGGGCAGCACTATGGCTACACCTTC	CASSGGTGQHYGYTF
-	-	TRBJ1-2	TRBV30	TGTGCCTGGAGTACGGGGGGATATGGCTACACCTTC	CAWSTGGYGYTF
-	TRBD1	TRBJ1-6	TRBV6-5	TGTGCCAGCAGGCCGGGACAGGGGCTTGTTAGAACCCTCCACTTT	CASRPGQGLVRTLHF
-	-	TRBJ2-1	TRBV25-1	TGTGCCAGCAGTCGGGCTCAGGGCGTCAATGAGCAGTTCTTC	CASSRAQGVNEQFF
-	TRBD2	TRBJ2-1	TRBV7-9	TGTGCCAGCACCCAACGGACTAGCGGAGGCTACAATGAGCAGTTCTTC	CASTQRTSGGYNEQFF
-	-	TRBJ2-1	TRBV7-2	TGTGCCAGCAGCCCATATCGGGTAATCGGGGATGGACACAATGAGCAGTTCTTC	CASSPYRVIGDGHNEQFF
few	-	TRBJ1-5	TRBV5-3	TGTGCCAGAAGCTTGTGGAACAGGAGGGGCAATCAGCCCCAGCATTTT	CARSLWNRRGNQPQHF
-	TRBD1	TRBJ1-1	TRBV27	TGTGCCAGCAGACCAACAGGGGCCATGAACACTGAAGCTTTCTTT	CASRPTGAMNTEAFF
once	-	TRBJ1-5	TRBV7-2	TGTGCCAGCAGCTTAGACGGGTCACTCCAGCATTTT	CASSLDGSLQHF
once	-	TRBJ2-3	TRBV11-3	TGTGCCAGCAGCGATCCCGGGGGGCCGACAGATACGCAGTATTTT	CASSDPGGPTDTQYF
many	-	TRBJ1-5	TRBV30	TGTGCCTGGAGCGTAACGGGATTGAGCAATCAGCCCCAGCATTTT	CAWSVTGLSNQPQHF
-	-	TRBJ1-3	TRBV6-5	TGTGCCAGCAGTTTCGGTGGGGGGGCCGCTGGAAACACCATATATTTT	CASSFGGGAAGNTIYF
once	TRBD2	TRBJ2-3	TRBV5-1	TGCGCCAGCATAGCGGGGGGTGTTGGGTCTACAGATACGCAGTATTTT	CASIAGGVGSTDTQYF
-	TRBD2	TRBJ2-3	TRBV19	TGTGCCAGTGCCAGCGGGGGGTTTGTTGATACGCAGTATTTT	CASASGGFVDTQYF
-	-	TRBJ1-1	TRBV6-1	TGTGCCAGCAGTGAAGCCCCCATGAACACTGAAGCTTTCTTT	CASSEAPMNTEAFF
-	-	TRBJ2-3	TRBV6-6	TGTGCCAGCAGTCCACAGGGGGGGCCTACAGATACGCAGTATTTT	CASSPQGGPTDTQYF
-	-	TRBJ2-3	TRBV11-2	TGTGCCAGCAACCCAGTACCCGGACAGCGATCCTATACGCAGTATTTT	CASNPVPGQRSYTQYF